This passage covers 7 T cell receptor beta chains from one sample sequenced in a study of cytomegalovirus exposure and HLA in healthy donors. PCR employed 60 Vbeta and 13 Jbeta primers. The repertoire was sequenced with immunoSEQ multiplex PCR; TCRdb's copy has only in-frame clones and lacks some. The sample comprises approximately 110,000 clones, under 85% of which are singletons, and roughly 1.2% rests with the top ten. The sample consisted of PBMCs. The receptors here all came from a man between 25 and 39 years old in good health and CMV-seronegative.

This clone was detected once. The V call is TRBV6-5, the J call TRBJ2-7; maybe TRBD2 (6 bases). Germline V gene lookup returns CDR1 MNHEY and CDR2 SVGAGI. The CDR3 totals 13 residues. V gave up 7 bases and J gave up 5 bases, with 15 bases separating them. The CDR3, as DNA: TGTGCCAGCACCTTCCGATCGGGAGACGAGCAGTACTTC. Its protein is CASTFRSGDEQYF.

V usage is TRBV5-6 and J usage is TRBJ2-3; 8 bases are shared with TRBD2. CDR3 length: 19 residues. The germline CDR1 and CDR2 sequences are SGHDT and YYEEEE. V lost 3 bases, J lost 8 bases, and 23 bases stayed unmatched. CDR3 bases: TGTGCCAGCAGCTGGGGACCGGCCGACGTGAGCGGGAGTGGACCTACGCAGTATTTT. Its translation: CASSWGPADVSGSGPTQYF.

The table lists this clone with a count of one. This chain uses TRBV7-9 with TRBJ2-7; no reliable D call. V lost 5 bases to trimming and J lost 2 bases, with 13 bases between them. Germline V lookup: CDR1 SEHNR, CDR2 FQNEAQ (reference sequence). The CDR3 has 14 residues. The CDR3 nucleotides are TGTGCCAGCAGCCGAAATACAGATACCTACGAGCAGTACTTC. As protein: CASSRNTDTYEQYF.

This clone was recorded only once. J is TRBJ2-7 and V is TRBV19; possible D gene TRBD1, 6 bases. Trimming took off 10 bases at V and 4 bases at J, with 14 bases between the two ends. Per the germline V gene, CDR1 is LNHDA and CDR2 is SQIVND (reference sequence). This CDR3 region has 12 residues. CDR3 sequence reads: CATRQDRYEQYF. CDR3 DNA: TGTGCCACCCGCCAGGACAGATACGAGCAGTACTTC.

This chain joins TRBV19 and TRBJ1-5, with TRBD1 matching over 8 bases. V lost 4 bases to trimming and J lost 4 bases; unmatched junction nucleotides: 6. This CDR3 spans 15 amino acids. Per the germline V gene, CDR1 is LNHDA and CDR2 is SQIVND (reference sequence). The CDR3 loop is CASSTPGQVNQPQHF. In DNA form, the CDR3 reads TGTGCCAGTAGTACCCCGGGACAGGTTAATCAGCCCCAGCATTTT.

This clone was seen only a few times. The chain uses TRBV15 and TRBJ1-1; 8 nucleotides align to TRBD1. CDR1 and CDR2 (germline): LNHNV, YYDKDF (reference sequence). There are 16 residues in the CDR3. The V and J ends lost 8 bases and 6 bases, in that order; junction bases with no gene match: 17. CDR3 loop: CATETDRTGGNPEAFF. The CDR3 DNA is TGTGCCACCGAGACAGACAGAACAGGGGGAAATCCTGAAGCTTTCTTT.

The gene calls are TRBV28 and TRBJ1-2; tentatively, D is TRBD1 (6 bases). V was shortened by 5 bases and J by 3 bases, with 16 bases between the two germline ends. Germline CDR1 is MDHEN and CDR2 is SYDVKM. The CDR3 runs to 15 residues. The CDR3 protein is CASSPRQASYYGYTF. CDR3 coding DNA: TGTGCCAGCAGTCCTAGACAGGCATCTTACTATGGCTACACCTTC.